The rows below give T cell receptor beta chains drawn from one sample of a study of blood T cell repertoires in COVID-19. Sequencing was performed with immunoSEQ multiplex PCR; in TCRdb, only in-frame clones are kept and a portion is missing. The profile shows under 200,000 clones, roughly 91% of them singletons. Sample: peripheral blood. The receptors were gathered from a man in his forties with active or convalescent COVID-19. The CDR3 runs from the conserved cysteine through the conserved F or W. Fields, in order: CDR3 DNA, CDR3 protein, V gene, clone size, J gene, D gene. A D gene is named only where the DNA matches it firmly. Not all rows give a size; the values are once, few, many and, for expanded clones, a class.

TGTGCCAGCAGTTTAACCGGGACAGGGGTGGACAACTATGGCTACACCTTC,CASSLTGTGVDNYGYTF,TRBV28,NA,TRBJ1-2,TRBD1
TGCGCCAGCAGCTTTTCGCCCTTGGGGCAGGGGGGCAATCAGCCCCAGCATTTT,CASSFSPLGQGGNQPQHF,TRBV5-1,NA,TRBJ1-5,TRBD1
TGTGCCAGCAGTCGGGACAGTACAGATACGCAGTATTTT,CASSRDSTDTQYF,TRBV9,NA,TRBJ2-3,TRBD1
TGTGCCAGCAGTTACTCGAGGGGTAGCGGGGATGATACGCAGTATTTT,CASSYSRGSGDDTQYF,TRBV6-5,NA,TRBJ2-3,TRBD2
TGTGCCAGCAGCGTAGTAGCCCAAGAAGGGACCCAGTACTTC,CASSVVAQEGTQYF,TRBV9,NA,TRBJ2-5,NA
TGTGCCAACAGGGGACTCAACACTGAAGCTTTCTTT,CANRGLNTEAFF,TRBV2,NA,TRBJ1-1,TRBD1
TGTGCCAGCTCAAAACAGGACAGGGGGCGGACTGAAGCTTTCTTT,CASSKQDRGRTEAFF,TRBV18,NA,TRBJ1-1,TRBD1
TGCAGTGCTAGTGAACAGGGCCAGCCCCAGCATTTT,CSASEQGQPQHF,TRBV20-1,NA,TRBJ1-5,NA
TGTGCCAGCAGCTTAGCCGCGACAATGAACACTGAAGCTTTCTTT,CASSLAATMNTEAFF,TRBV7-2,NA,TRBJ1-1,NA
TGTGCCAGCAGCCGCGGTACTTACACTGAAGCTTTCTTT,CASSRGTYTEAFF,TRBV9,NA,TRBJ1-1,NA
TGCGCCAGCAGCCAAGGTCCAGGGGGCCTCTTCCGCTATGGCTACACCTTC,CASSQGPGGLFRYGYTF,TRBV4-1,NA,TRBJ1-2,TRBD1
TGTGCTAGTGGTTTCAACCGGGACTCCCCCCCCGGTGAGCAGTTCTTC,CASGFNRDSPPGEQFF,TRBV12-5,once,TRBJ2-1,NA
TGTGCCAGCAGCTTACTCTCGACAGGGAGCAATCAGCCCCAGCATTTT,CASSLLSTGSNQPQHF,TRBV7-2,NA,TRBJ1-5,TRBD1
TGTGCCAGCAACCGAGACAGGGGGCAATCACCCCTCCACTTT,CASNRDRGQSPLHF,TRBV2,few,TRBJ1-6,TRBD1
TGTGCCAGCGGGAGGGCCGGGGGAAGAACAGATACGCAGTATTTT,CASGRAGGRTDTQYF,TRBV19,NA,TRBJ2-3,TRBD2
TGTGCCAGCAGAGGGGGACTATGGGATTACAACTTC,CASRGGLWDYNF,TRBV6-5,few,TRBJ2-7,NA
TGCGCCAGCAGCTTGGAACTAGCGGGAGCAGATACGCAGTATTTT,CASSLELAGADTQYF,TRBV5-1,NA,TRBJ2-3,TRBD2
TGCGCCAGCAGCGAAATGACAGGAATTAACTATGGCTACACCTTC,CASSEMTGINYGYTF,TRBV5-1,NA,TRBJ1-2,NA
TGTGCCAGCAGCCCGGGGACAGGGAAATCCTACGAGCAGTACTTC,CASSPGTGKSYEQYF,TRBV9,NA,TRBJ2-7,TRBD1
TGCGCCAGCAGCTTGGACTTGGGGACTAGCAGTAACAATGAGCAGTTCTTC,CASSLDLGTSSNNEQFF,TRBV5-1,NA,TRBJ2-1,TRBD2
TGTGCCAGCAGTTTCCTCCCCCTTTCGGGGGGCCGCGATACGCAGTATTTT,CASSFLPLSGGRDTQYF,TRBV27,once,TRBJ2-3,NA
TGCGCCAGCAGCCAACTACAGGTCGCCACTGAAGCTTTCTTT,CASSQLQVATEAFF,TRBV4-1,NA,TRBJ1-1,NA
TGTGCCAGCAGCTTAGCCCCTTTGACAGGGGTAGGTAATGAGCAGTTCTTC,CASSLAPLTGVGNEQFF,TRBV7-2,NA,TRBJ2-1,TRBD1